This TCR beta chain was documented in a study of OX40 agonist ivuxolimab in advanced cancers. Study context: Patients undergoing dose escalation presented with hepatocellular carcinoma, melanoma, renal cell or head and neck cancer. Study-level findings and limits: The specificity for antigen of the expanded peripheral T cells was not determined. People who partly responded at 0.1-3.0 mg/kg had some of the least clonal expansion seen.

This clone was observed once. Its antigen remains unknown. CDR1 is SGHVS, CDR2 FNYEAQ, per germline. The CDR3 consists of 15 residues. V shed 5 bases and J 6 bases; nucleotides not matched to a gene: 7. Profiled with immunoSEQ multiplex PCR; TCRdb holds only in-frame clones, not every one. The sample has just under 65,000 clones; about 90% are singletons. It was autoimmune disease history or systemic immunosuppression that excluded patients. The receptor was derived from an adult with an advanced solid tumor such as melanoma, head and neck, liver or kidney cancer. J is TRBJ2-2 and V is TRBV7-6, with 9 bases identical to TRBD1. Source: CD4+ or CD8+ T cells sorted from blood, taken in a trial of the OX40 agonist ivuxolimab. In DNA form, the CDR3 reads TGTGCCAGCAGCGCCGGGACAGGGAGAGCCGGGGAGCTGTTTTTT. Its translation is CASSAGTGRAGELFF.